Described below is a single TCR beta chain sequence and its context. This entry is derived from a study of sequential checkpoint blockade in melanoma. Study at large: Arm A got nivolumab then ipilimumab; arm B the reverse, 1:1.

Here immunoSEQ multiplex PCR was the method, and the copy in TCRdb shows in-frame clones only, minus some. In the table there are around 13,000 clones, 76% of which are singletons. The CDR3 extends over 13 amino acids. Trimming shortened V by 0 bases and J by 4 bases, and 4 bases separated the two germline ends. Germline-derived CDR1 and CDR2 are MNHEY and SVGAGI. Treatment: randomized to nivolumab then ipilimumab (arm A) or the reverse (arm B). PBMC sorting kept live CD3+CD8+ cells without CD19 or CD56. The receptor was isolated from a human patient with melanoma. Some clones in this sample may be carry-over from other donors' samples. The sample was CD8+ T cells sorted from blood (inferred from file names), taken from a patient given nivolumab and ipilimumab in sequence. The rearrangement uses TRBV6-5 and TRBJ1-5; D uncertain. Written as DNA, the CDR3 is TGTGCCAGCAGTTACTCCCAGAATCAGCCCCAGCATTTT. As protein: CASSYSQNQPQHF.